The 20 T cell receptor beta chains given below trace back to one sample, sequenced in a study of blood T cell repertoires in COVID-19. Repertoires were generated with immunoSEQ multiplex PCR, while TCRdb's copy carries only in-frame clones and drops some. Among about 400,000 clones listed, roughly 91% were seen once. Sequenced: PBMCs or T cells enriched from blood (not recorded which). Source of these receptors: a woman aged 30 to 39 who had recovered from COVID-19.

This sequence joins TRBV25-1 and TRBJ1-1, with no clear D. Germline CDR1 MGHDK, CDR2 SYGVNS. The germline V and J ends were trimmed by 1 base and 4 bases, with 7 bases remaining between them. There are 13 residues in the CDR3. The CDR3 is CASSEFLSTEAFF. The DNA for the CDR3 is TGTGCCAGCAGTGAATTTTTGAGCACTGAAGCTTTCTTT.

The V call is TRBV27, the J call TRBJ1-2, with D tentatively TRBD1 (5 bases). CDR3 length equals 18 residues. With 0 bases removed from V and 1 base from J, the gap between germline ends came to 18 bases. The germline gives CDR1 MNHEY, CDR2 SMNVEV (reference sequence). The CDR3 sequence is CASSLSWAGQLVNYGYTF. The CDR3 nucleotides are TGTGCCAGCAGTTTATCCTGGGCAGGACAACTGGTTAACTATGGCTACACCTTC.

V is TRBV7-8 and J is TRBJ2-1, with 7 positions matching TRBD1. V was clipped by 4 bases and J by 1 base; unmatched bases: 4. The CDR3 is 15 residues long. Germline V gives CDR1 SGHVS, CDR2 FQNEAQ. DNA for the CDR3: TGTGCCAGCAGCTCGGGGACAGATTCCTACAATGAGCAGTTCTTC. Residues: CASSSGTDSYNEQFF.

The chain couples TRBV20-1 to TRBJ2-7, with unresolved D. Trimming took 4 bases from V and 2 from J, leaving 6 bases between them. The CDR3 spans 11 residues. CDR1 and CDR2 from the germline V gene are DFQATT and SNEGSKA (reference sequence). The CDR3 loop is CSAIVAYEQYF. Written as DNA, the CDR3 is TGCAGTGCTATTGTCGCCTACGAGCAGTACTTC.

The chain employs TRBV18 and TRBJ2-5, with D perhaps TRBD2 (5 bases). Germline V CDR1 and CDR2: KGHSH, LQKENI. Trimming stripped 1 base from V and 5 bases from J, with 17 bases between. The CDR3 contains 16 residues. The CDR3 loop is CASSPLSPRGTETQYF. DNA of the CDR3: TGTGCCAGCTCACCACTGAGTCCACGGGGAACGGAGACCCAGTACTTC.

The chain uses TRBV6-2 or TRBV6-3 and TRBJ1-5; tentatively, D is TRBD1 (6 bases). The CDR3 runs 15 residues. The germline V and J ends were trimmed by 5 bases and 5 bases, with 16 bases remaining between them. Germline CDR1 reads MNHEY; CDR2 reads SVGEGT. DNA for the CDR3: TGTGCCAGCAGTAGGGGGTTAGGGTCGGATCAGCCCCAGCATTTT. It codes for CASSRGLGSDQPQHF.

This chain uses TRBV5-1 with TRBJ2-2; tentatively, D is TRBD1 (6 bases). The V end was cut by 5 bases, the J end by 4 bases, with 15 bases between. CDR3 size: 15 residues. Germline CDR1 and CDR2: SGHRS and YFSETQ. The CDR3 spells CASRARDILTGELFF. The CDR3 bases are TGCGCCAGCAGAGCTCGGGACATACTCACCGGGGAGCTGTTTTTT.

The chain's CDR3 is CASSQDIGSGYTF. In nucleotides, the CDR3 is TGTGCCAGCAGCCAAGATATAGGGAGTGGCTACACCTTC. The chain recombines TRBV3-1 (or the pseudogene TRBV3-2) with TRBJ1-2; D not certain. Germline loops: CDR1 LGHDT, CDR2 YNNKEL (reference sequence). V was pared by 0 bases and J by 7 bases, with 9 bases between. The CDR3 loop spans 13 amino acids.

The rearrangement joins TRBV9 to TRBJ2-3; 7 bases align to TRBD1. The CDR3 covers 16 residues. Germline V gives CDR1 SGDLS, CDR2 YYNGEE. V was pared by 0 bases and J by 2 bases, with 6 bases of the junction left unmatched. CDR3 sequence reads: CASSVGNRGSTDTQYF. CDR3 coding DNA: TGTGCCAGCAGCGTAGGAAACAGGGGATCCACAGATACGCAGTATTTT. Full variable domain (outside the CDR3, taken from reference TRBV9 and TRBJ2-3): DSGVTQTPKHLITATGQRVTLRCSPRSGDLSVYWYQQSLDQGLQFLIQYYNGEERAKGNILERFSAQQFPDLHSELNLSSLELGDSALYFCASSVGNRGSTDTQYFGPGTRLTVL.

The V and J genes are TRBV3-1 (or the pseudogene TRBV3-2) and TRBJ2-7; TRBD2 matches at 14 bases. The germline gives CDR1 LGHDT, CDR2 YNNKEL (reference sequence). This CDR3 spans 15 amino acids. V was pared by 0 bases and J by 6 bases, with 1 base of the junction left unmatched. The CDR3 nucleotides are TGTGCCAGCAGCCAAGAGGGACTAGCGGGGGCCGAGCAGTACTTC. Its translation is CASSQEGLAGAEQYF.

V gene TRBV28 combines with J gene TRBJ2-7; 7 bases agree with TRBD1. Germline lookup yields CDR1 MDHEN and CDR2 SYDVKM. This CDR3 has 16 residues. The V segment lost 3 bases and the J segment 3 bases; nucleotides outside the gene matches: 11. The CDR3 loop is CASSLSPPRGNYEQYF. In DNA form, the CDR3 reads TGTGCCAGCAGTTTGAGCCCACCCAGGGGGAACTACGAGCAGTACTTC.

This sequence joins TRBV9 and TRBJ1-1; no definite D call. There are 13 residues in the CDR3. V was shortened by 1 base and J by 1 base, with 5 bases between the two germline ends. Germline assignment: CDR1 SGDLS and CDR2 YYNGEE. This CDR3 reads CASSVTPNTEAFF. DNA of the CDR3: TGTGCCAGCAGCGTAACACCGAACACTGAAGCTTTCTTT.

This clone turned up a few times. The chain carries TRBV5-4 and TRBJ1-4; 8 nucleotides line up with TRBD1. Germline V gene sequence: CDR1 SGHNT, CDR2 YYREEE (reference sequence). V gave up 4 bases and J gave up 5 bases; unmatched junction bases: 10. This CDR3 spans 16 amino acids. The CDR3 DNA reads as TGTGCCAGCAGCGTTCGGACGGGGACAGGCAATGAAAAACTGTTTTTT. Translated, it gives CASSVRTGTGNEKLFF.

The rearrangement uses TRBV11-2 and TRBJ2-1; D is possibly TRBD2 (5 bases). V lost 5 bases and J lost 9, with 11 bases in between. This CDR3 has 12 residues. CDR1 and CDR2 from the germline V gene are SGHAT and FQNNGV. DNA for the CDR3: TGTGCCAGCAGCCGGGAACTGGGTGAGCAGTTCTTC. Translation gives CASSRELGEQFF.

This clone was seen a single time. This chain links TRBV27 with TRBJ1-1; 8 bases line up with TRBD1. CDR3 length: 17 amino acids. Germline-derived CDR1 and CDR2 are MNHEY and SMNVEV (reference sequence). V lost 5 bases and J lost 5; bases outside the gene matches: 16. CDR3 DNA: TGTGCCAGCAGTATGGACAGGGTAATCCCCACCGGGACTGAAGCTTTCTTT. This gives the protein CASSMDRVIPTGTEAFF.

The V and J genes are TRBV7-6 and TRBJ2-3; 7 bases agree with TRBD1. The germline V gene encodes CDR1 SGHVS and CDR2 FNYEAQ. V trimming: 5 bases; J trimming: 0 bases; junction bases outside the gene matches: 11. The CDR3 extends over 17 amino acids. The CDR3 loop reads CASSPQNVQGSTDTQYF. CDR3 sequence (DNA): TGTGCCAGCAGCCCACAGAATGTACAGGGGAGCACAGATACGCAGTATTTT. Drawing the rest from reference TRBV7-6 and TRBJ2-3, the complete variable domain is GAGVSQSPRYKVTKRGQDVALRCDPISGHVSLYWYRQALGQGPEFLTYFNYEAQQDKSGLPNDRFSAERPEGSISTLTIQRTEQRDSAMYRCASSPQNVQGSTDTQYFGPGTRLTVL.

The J gene is TRBJ1-1, the V gene TRBV18; possible D gene TRBD1, 5 bases. CDR1 and CDR2 from the germline V gene are KGHSH and LQKENI. This CDR3 comprises 17 residues. Trimming left V 2 bases short and J 0 bases short, with 16 bases between. In DNA, the CDR3 is TGTGCCAGCTCACCATCTGGGGCAACGGTAGTGAACACTGAAGCTTTCTTT. Translated, it gives CASSPSGATVVNTEAFF.

This clone occurred a few times. V and J are TRBV29-1 and TRBJ2-2; D not certain. The V gene's germline CDR1 is SQVTM and CDR2 ANQGSEA. The CDR3 length is 11 residues. Between the trimmed V and J ends, which lost 6 bases and 5 bases, there was a span of 7 bases. CDR3 loop: CSVIETGELFF. The CDR3 nucleotides read TGCAGCGTCATAGAAACCGGGGAGCTGTTTTTT.

The chain's CDR3 is CASSLGASGGARETQYF. The CDR3 region has the DNA TGTGCCAGCAGCTTAGGGGCTAGCGGGGGGGCCAGAGAGACCCAGTACTTC. The chain uses TRBV11-2 and TRBJ2-5, with 12 bases fitting TRBD2. With V trimmed by 1 base and J by 4 bases, 7 bases remained unmatched. The germline V gene encodes CDR1 SGHAT and CDR2 FQNNGV. The CDR3 runs 17 residues.

V usage is TRBV5-1 and J usage is TRBJ2-3; tentative D call: TRBD1 (6 bases). The CDR3 loop spans 14 amino acids. The germline V gene has CDR1 SGHRS and CDR2 YFSETQ. V lost 6 bases and J lost 2, with 13 bases in between. CDR3 sequence: CASKNRDHTDTQYF. Written as DNA, the CDR3 is TGCGCCAGCAAAAACAGGGACCACACAGATACGCAGTATTTT.